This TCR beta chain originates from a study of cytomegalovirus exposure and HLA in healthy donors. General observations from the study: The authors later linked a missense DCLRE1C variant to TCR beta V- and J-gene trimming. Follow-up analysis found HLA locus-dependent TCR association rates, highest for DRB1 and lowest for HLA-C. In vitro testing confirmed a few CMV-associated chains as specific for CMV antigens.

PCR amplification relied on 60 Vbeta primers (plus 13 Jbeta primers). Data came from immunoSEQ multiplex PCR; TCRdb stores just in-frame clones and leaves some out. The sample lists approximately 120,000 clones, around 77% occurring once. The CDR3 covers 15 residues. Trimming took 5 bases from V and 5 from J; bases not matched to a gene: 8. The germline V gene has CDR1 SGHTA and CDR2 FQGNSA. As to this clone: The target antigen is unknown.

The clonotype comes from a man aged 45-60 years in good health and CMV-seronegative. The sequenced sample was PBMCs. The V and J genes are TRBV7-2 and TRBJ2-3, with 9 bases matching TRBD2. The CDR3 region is CASSRGLARLDTQYF. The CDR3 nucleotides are TGTGCCAGCAGCAGGGGACTAGCTCGATTAGATACGCAGTATTTT.